This section outlines one TCR beta chain sequence together with its context. This entry is derived from a study of blood T cell repertoires in COVID-19. The germline V gene encodes CDR1 MNHEY and CDR2 SVGEGT. V lost 1 base to trimming and J lost 4 bases; unmatched junction nucleotides: 8. The CDR3 consists of 18 residues. Assay used: immunoSEQ multiplex PCR; TCRdb lists only in-frame clones, some missing. The sample includes 350,000 to 500,000 clones, approximately 91% of them seen just once. Specimen: PBMCs or T cells enriched from blood (not recorded which). The J gene is TRBJ2-2, the V gene TRBV6-2 or TRBV6-3, with 11 bases aligning to TRBD2. This TCR was recovered from a woman aged 18-35 years who had been exposed to COVID-19. The DNA of the CDR3 is TGTGCCAGCAGTTACTTGCCATATCTAGCGGGGGGCACCGGGGAGCTGTTTTTT. Translation: CASSYLPYLAGGTGELFF.